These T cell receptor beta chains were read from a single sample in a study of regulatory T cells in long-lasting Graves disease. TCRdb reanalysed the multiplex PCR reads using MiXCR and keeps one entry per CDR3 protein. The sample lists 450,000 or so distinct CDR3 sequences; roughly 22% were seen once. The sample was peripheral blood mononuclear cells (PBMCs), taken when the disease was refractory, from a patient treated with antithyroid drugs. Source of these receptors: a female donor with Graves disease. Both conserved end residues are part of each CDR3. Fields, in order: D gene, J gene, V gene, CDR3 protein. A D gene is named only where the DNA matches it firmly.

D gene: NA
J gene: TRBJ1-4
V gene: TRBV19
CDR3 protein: CASRGGSVEKLFF

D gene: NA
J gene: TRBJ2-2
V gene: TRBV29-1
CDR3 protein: CSVEIGDTGELFF

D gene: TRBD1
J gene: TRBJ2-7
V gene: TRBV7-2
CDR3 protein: CASSHGQGGNEQYF

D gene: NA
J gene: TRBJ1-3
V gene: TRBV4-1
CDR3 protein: CASSHPVGRGNTIYF

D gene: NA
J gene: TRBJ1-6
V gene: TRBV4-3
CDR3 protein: CASSQVARVYGDSPLHF

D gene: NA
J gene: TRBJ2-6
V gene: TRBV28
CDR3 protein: CASLNSGANVLTF

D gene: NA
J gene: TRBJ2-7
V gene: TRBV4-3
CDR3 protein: CASSQDHSDYEQYF

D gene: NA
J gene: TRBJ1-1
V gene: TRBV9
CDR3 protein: CASSVGLGRGDTEAFF

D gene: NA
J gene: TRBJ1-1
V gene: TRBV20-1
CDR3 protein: CSAPEVGGTEAFF

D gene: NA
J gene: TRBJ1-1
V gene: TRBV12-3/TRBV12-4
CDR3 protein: CASSPRGEGDTEAFF

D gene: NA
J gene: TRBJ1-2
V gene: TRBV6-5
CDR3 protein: CASSYTKGSSYGYTF

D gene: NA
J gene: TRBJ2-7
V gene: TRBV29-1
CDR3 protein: CSVASRASNYEQYF

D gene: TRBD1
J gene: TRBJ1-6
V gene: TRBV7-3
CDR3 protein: CASSFGDRDNSPLHF

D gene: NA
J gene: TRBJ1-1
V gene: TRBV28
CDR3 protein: CASSLRDGGTEAFF

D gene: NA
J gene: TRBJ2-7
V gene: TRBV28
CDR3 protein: CASSLVAVNEQYF

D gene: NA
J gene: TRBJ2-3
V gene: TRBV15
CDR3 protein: CATSRDQNSLSTDTQYF